These 25 T cell receptor beta chains were all obtained from the same sample, sequenced in a study of T cell repertoires in cytomegalovirus infection. TCRdb re-called the reads with MiXCR, one entry per CDR3 protein. In the table there are hundreds of thousands of distinct CDR3 sequences, about 39% of which are singletons. These receptors lack a known antigen. The material was cultured PBMCs, obtained from culture after CMV antigen stimulation. Receptors originate from a human donor in good health (CMV status not recorded). Some clones in this sample may be carry-over from other donors' samples.

This clonotype was observed once. The J gene is TRBJ1-1, the V gene TRBV5-6; D unclear. The V and J ends lost 0 bases and 7 bases respectively, with 7 bases between them. Germline V CDR1 and CDR2: SGHDT, YYEEEE. The CDR3 runs to 12 residues. The CDR3 region is CASSLGHGEAFF. CDR3 bases: TGTGCCAGCAGCTTGGGGCACGGTGAAGCTTTCTTT.

A few counts support this clonotype. The rearrangement joins TRBV7-2 to TRBJ1-1; TRBD1 agrees at 7 bases. Trimming took 5 bases from V and 5 from J; bases not matched to a gene: 11. The germline V gene encodes CDR1 SGHTA and CDR2 FQGNSA. This CDR3 contains 15 residues. CDR3 loop: CASSPVRGAPTEAFF. The CDR3 region has the DNA TGTGCCAGCAGCCCAGTCAGGGGGGCGCCGACTGAAGCTTTCTTT.

V gene TRBV20-1 combines with J gene TRBJ1-1, with D hard to call. CDR1 DFQATT and CDR2 SNEGSKA come from the germline V gene (reference sequence). The CDR3 spans 12 residues. Trimming removed 6 bases at V and 5 bases at J, with 13 bases between. The CDR3 region is CSAVRGGTEAFF. DNA for the CDR3: TGCAGTGCCGTTAGAGGCGGGACTGAAGCTTTCTTT.

This chain joins TRBV6-5 and TRBJ1-1, with unresolved D. Trimming stripped 6 bases from V and 3 bases from J, with 20 bases between. Germline CDR1 is MNHEY and CDR2 is SVGAGI. This CDR3 contains 16 residues. The DNA of the CDR3 is TGTGCCAGCAGCACTCGACCTGAGTGGAGAGACACTGAAGCTTTCTTT. Amino acid sequence: CASSTRPEWRDTEAFF.

The chain joins TRBV9 to TRBJ2-3; 8 bases map to TRBD2. Trimming took 0 bases from V and 3 from J; bases not matched to a gene: 3. This CDR3 comprises 15 residues. Germline V gene sequence: CDR1 SGDLS, CDR2 YYNGEE. The CDR3 sequence is CASSVAGGKTDTQYF. CDR3 DNA: TGTGCCAGCAGCGTAGCGGGGGGGAAAACAGATACGCAGTATTTT.

The chain links TRBV7-8 to TRBJ2-5; 11 bases fit TRBD1. Germline CDR1 is SGHVS and CDR2 is FQNEAQ. CDR3 length equals 17 residues. The junction had 9 bases not matched to a gene; V was cut back by 3 bases and J by 3 bases. CDR3 sequence (DNA): TGTGCCAGCAGCTTTTACCTCGGGACAGGGGGTGAAGAGACCCAGTACTTC. Protein: CASSFYLGTGGEETQYF. The full variable domain, rest sourced from reference TRBV7-8 and TRBJ2-5, is GAGVSQSPRYKVAKRGQDVALRCDPISGHVSLFWYQQALGQGPEFLTYFQNEAQLDKSGLPSDRFFAERPEGSVSTLKIQRTQQEDSAVYLCASSFYLGTGGEETQYFGPGTRLLVL.

The chain is built from TRBV6-2 or TRBV6-3 and TRBJ2-5; D gene uncertain. This CDR3 spans 15 amino acids. The germline V and J ends were trimmed by 10 bases and 1 base, with 19 bases remaining between them. The germline CDR1 and CDR2 sequences are MNHEY and SVGEGT. In DNA, the CDR3 is TGTGCCACCCGCATCGACGAGCAGTTCCAAGAGACCCAGTACTTC. Translated: CATRIDEQFQETQYF.

This clonotype has a count of ten or more. The chain recombines TRBV7-6 with TRBJ2-1; possibly TRBD1 for D (6 bases). Germline values: CDR1 SGHVS, CDR2 FNYEAQ. V lost 1 base, J lost 9 bases, and 10 bases lay in between. This CDR3 comprises 13 residues. The DNA for the CDR3 is TGTGCCAGCAGCTTAGGGACAGCTACTGAGCAGTTCTTC. Its protein is CASSLGTATEQFF.

The rearrangement joins TRBV5-1 to TRBJ2-4, with a possible D match to TRBD2 (7 bases). The CDR3 covers 17 residues. Trimming pared 3 bases from V and 8 bases from J, leaving 24 bases between. Germline CDR1 SGHRS, CDR2 YFSETQ. CDR3 DNA: TGCGCCAGCAGCTACGGGGGGCCCTCCTGGGTGGGGGACATTCAGTACTTC. As protein: CASSYGGPSWVGDIQYF.

V gene TRBV27 combines with J gene TRBJ2-2; 11 nucleotides match TRBD2. Germline CDR1 and CDR2: MNHEY and SMNVEV (reference sequence). This CDR3 region has 15 residues. The junction had 6 bases not matched to a gene; V was cut back by 5 bases and J by 7 bases. As DNA, the CDR3 is TGTGCCAGCAGTAAACTAGCGGGGGTACTCGGGGAGCTGTTTTTT. Translating it yields CASSKLAGVLGELFF.

The genes are TRBV20-1 and TRBJ2-1, with TRBD2 matching 7 bases. Germline CDR1 DFQATT, CDR2 SNEGSKA (reference sequence). Losses at the gene ends were 6 bases for V and 5 bases for J; bases not matched to a gene: 13. This CDR3 spans 15 amino acids. The CDR3 loop is CSANGRQKIDNEQFF. The DNA for the CDR3 is TGCAGTGCCAACGGGAGGCAGAAAATAGACAATGAGCAGTTCTTC.

This chain links TRBV7-2 with TRBJ1-2, with 10 bases matching TRBD1. This CDR3 is built from 15 residues. V lost 6 bases, J lost 7 bases, and 11 bases stayed unmatched. CDR1 is SGHTA and CDR2 is FQGNSA in the germline V gene. As DNA, the CDR3 is TGTGCCAGCAGACCAAAGGGGGGGACAGGGGCTGGCTACACCTTC. As protein: CASRPKGGTGAGYTF. Looking up the rest from reference TRBV7-2 and TRBJ1-2 gives the full variable domain: GAGVSQSPSNKVTEKGKDVELRCDPISGHTALYWYRQSLGQGLEFLIYFQGNSAPDKSGLPSDRFSAERTGGSVSTLTIQRTQQEDSAVYLCASRPKGGTGAGYTFGSGTRLTVV.

This clonotype was detected only a few times. The chain couples TRBV6-2 or TRBV6-3 to TRBJ2-7; TRBD2 might be the D (5 bases). V was cut by 8 bases and J by 0 bases, with 17 bases left in between. CDR3 size: 15 residues. The germline CDR1 and CDR2 sequences are MNHEY and SVGEGT. In nucleotides, the CDR3 is TGTGCCAGCGTGTTAAAGCGGAAGATCTCCTACGAGCAGTACTTC. Protein sequence: CASVLKRKISYEQYF.

This clonotype has just a few counts. The chain links TRBV20-1 to TRBJ2-3, with a weak D call TRBD1 (6 bases). This CDR3 region has 17 residues. V gave up 3 bases and J gave up 2 bases, with 21 bases separating them. Germline V CDR1 and CDR2: DFQATT, SNEGSKA (reference sequence). In DNA, the CDR3 is TGCAGTGCTAGTGGGCCCTTTTATAGGGGGAACACAGATACGCAGTATTTT. Protein sequence: CSASGPFYRGNTDTQYF.

This chain joins TRBV12-3 or TRBV12-4 and TRBJ2-5; TRBD2 matches at 8 bases. V trimming: 2 bases; J trimming: 1 base; junction bases outside the gene matches: 3. The length of the CDR3 is 15 residues. CDR3 coding DNA: TGTGCCAGCAGTTTATCTCGGGGGGGCCAAGAGACCCAGTACTTC. This sequence encodes CASSLSRGGQETQYF.

In its sample, this clonotype was seen a few times. The CDR3, as DNA: TGTGCCATCAGTGAGACAGGGAACTATGGCTACACCTTC. This codes for CAISETGNYGYTF. The chain uses TRBV10-3 and TRBJ1-2; TRBD1 is a possible D gene (6 bases). Trimming took 2 bases from V and 2 from J, leaving 6 bases between them. Germline CDR1 and CDR2: ENHRY and SYGVKD. The CDR3 sequence is 13 residues long.

Only a few counts were recorded for this clonotype. The chain employs TRBV7-2 and TRBJ2-7; D gene uncertain. Deletions cut 1 base from V and 4 bases from J, with 11 bases between. Germline V gene data show CDR1 as SGHTA and CDR2 as FQGNSA. This CDR3 has 14 residues. The chain's CDR3 is CASSLGPYRYEQYF. The CDR3 region has the DNA TGTGCCAGCAGCTTAGGTCCGTATCGGTACGAGCAGTACTTC.

This clonotype turned up a few times. This chain links TRBV7-9 with TRBJ2-7; 12 nucleotides align to TRBD2. CDR1 SEHNR and CDR2 FQNEAQ come from the germline V gene (reference sequence). The CDR3 has 17 residues. The junction had 13 bases not matched to a gene; V was cut back by 4 bases and J by 6 bases. The CDR3 region has the DNA TGTGCCAGCAGCTCCCCGAAGACTAGCGGGAGAGTGGTCGAGCAGTACTTC. Its protein product is CASSSPKTSGRVVEQYF.

The V call is TRBV11-2, the J call TRBJ2-3; D gene uncertain. Looked up from germline, CDR1 is SGHAT and CDR2 is FQNNGV. The V and J ends lost 4 bases and 5 bases respectively, with 4 bases between them. The CDR3 covers 11 residues. The CDR3 loop is CASSSRDTQYF. The CDR3 DNA follows: TGTGCCAGCAGCTCGCGAGATACGCAGTATTTT.

The genes are TRBV7-8 and TRBJ1-5; tentatively, D is TRBD1 (5 bases). Germline lookup yields CDR1 SGHVS and CDR2 FQNEAQ. The CDR3 extends over 14 amino acids. The ends were cut back, 4 bases at V and 3 bases at J, with 10 bases in the middle. This CDR3 reads CASSSQDYNQPQHF. CDR3 DNA: TGTGCCAGCAGCTCACAGGACTACAATCAGCCCCAGCATTTT.

The chain has TRBV7-8 and TRBJ2-3; D might be TRBD1 (6 bases). The CDR3 is 14 amino acids. V dropped 3 bases and J dropped 5 bases, with 12 bases sitting between them. The germline V gene has CDR1 SGHVS and CDR2 FQNEAQ. The CDR3 here is CASSFRGLRDTQYF. The CDR3 DNA sequence: TGTGCCAGCAGCTTCAGGGGTTTGAGAGATACGCAGTATTTT.

A remark on this clonotype: The germline gene is not matched at one end of the junction; a read error may be the cause. The V call is TRBV2, the J call TRBJ2-2; TRBD1 might be the D (6 bases). This CDR3 contains 15 residues. Germline CDR1 and CDR2: SNHLY and FYNNEI. The CDR3: CASREDRSSTGELFF. CDR3 nucleotide sequence: TGTGCCAGCAGAGAAGACAGGTCTAGCACCGGGGAGCTGTTTTTT.

This clonotype was picked up a small number of times. The chain uses TRBV10-3 and TRBJ1-2; 10 nucleotides line up with TRBD1. With 6 bases clipped from V and 4 bases from J, the junction kept 11 bases outside the gene matches. The CDR3 extends over 16 amino acids. From germline, CDR1 is ENHRY and CDR2 SYGVKD. CDR3 amino acids: CAIRQDRGALSYGYTF. CDR3 in DNA: TGTGCCATCAGGCAGGACAGGGGGGCACTAAGCTATGGCTACACCTTC.

V usage is TRBV20-1 and J usage is TRBJ2-5; D remains unclear. The V and J ends lost 3 bases and 4 bases respectively, with 18 bases between them. The CDR3 is made up of 15 amino acids. The germline V gene has CDR1 DFQATT and CDR2 SNEGSKA (reference sequence). The CDR3 bases are TGCAGTGCTAGGCCATCCGGTCGGGTGTTAGAGACCCAGTACTTC. Translated, it gives CSARPSGRVLETQYF.

This clonotype was detected only a few times. The chain is built from TRBV7-2 and TRBJ1-4, with no clear D. The V end was cut by 1 base, the J end by 8 bases, with 11 bases between. Germline loops: CDR1 SGHTA, CDR2 FQGNSA. CDR3 length equals 14 residues. The CDR3 nucleotides are TGTGCCAGCAGCTTAGTGTGGACGGAAGAAAAACTGTTTTTT. The encoded protein is CASSLVWTEEKLFF.